The following is a T cell receptor beta chain sequence with its context. This clone was picked up a small number of times. Its binding antigen is unknown. Base qualities are not recorded, but no much larger clone differs from it by a single base. This specimen belongs to a study of CD8+ T cells in alopecia areata (dated by TCRdb to the late 2010s). For the study in its entirety: Treated patients were enrolled in an open-label pilot trial of oral tofacitinib at 5 to 10 mg twice daily for moderate-to-severe alopecia areata. Patients received tofacitinib for 6 to 18 months and were then followed off drug for 6 months to check for delayed response and recurrence. In treated patients, disease severity was measured using the SALT score, which gives the percentage of scalp surface area affected. In both human patients and the C3H/HeJ mouse model, the study applied high-throughput TCRbeta sequencing to look at T cell clonal expansion in alopecia areata. Human TCRbeta sequencing covered scalp tissue and sorted CD4+ and CD8+ peripheral blood T cells from patchy and totalis/universalis alopecia areata patients and healthy controls. Tofacitinib-treated patients had biopsies at baseline and at 4 and 24 weeks of treatment, with a later scalp biopsy in several patients. Scalp clonality was compared across normal scalp (n=4), patchy alopecia areata scalp (n=8), and alopecia totalis/universalis scalp (n=8). RNA was extracted with the PAXgene miRNA kit for fixed scalp, the miRNeasy kit for PBMCs, and the RNeasy kit for mouse skin. Amplification of TCRbeta CDR3 regions was done by immunoSEQ multiplex PCR using 35 Vbeta forward primers and 13 Jbeta reverse primers. Overall study outcomes, separate from this receptor: Unlike mouse skin, where gammadelta T cells dominate, normal human skin contains resident alphabeta T cells that get sequenced too, which complicates analysis of the scalp TCR repertoire. Compared with normal scalp, lesional scalp, particularly in alopecia totalis/universalis, had higher clonality and more expanded CD8+ clones, which suggests antigenic drive. Shared TCR sequences between patients were less evident than in mice, which may be partly attributable to HLA diversity in the patient population. Scalp clonality and the number of expanded CD8+ clones among the top 100 scalp clones were significantly decreased by tofacitinib. Because the treated cohort was small and included a single nonresponder, larger studies are needed to assess links between baseline CD8+ expansion and response. Many expanded lesional clones were found to persist in scalp and blood during tofacitinib treatment, and relapse after treatment cessation may be partly explained by this persistence.

The time point label corresponds to: less than five weeks on oral tofacitinib. Interpreted using the paper, the treatment or condition label stands for: oral pan-JAK inhibitor, 5-10 mg twice daily. From alopecia areata patients, peripheral blood was collected along with lesional scalp punch biopsies. PBMCs were separated by density centrifugation and stained for CD3, CD4 and CD8, after which CD4+ and CD8+ T cells were sorted on a FACSAria. The library was built by means of the immunoSEQ multiplex PCR assay. To provide template for TCR sequencing, every sample had RNA extracted and reverse transcribed into cDNA. First-strand cDNA was synthesized with SuperScript III using a 2:1 mix of oligo-dT and random hexamers. Amplification bias was assessed with a synthetic immune receptor repertoire, and residual bias was removed computationally. As for the original processing: Raw reads were preprocessed for error removal, and CDR3 was defined according to IMGT conventions as running from the conserved cysteine to phenylalanine. Clonality was calculated as 1 minus Shannon entropy normalized by log2 of the number of productive unique TCRs. Whether scalp clones were CD4 or CD8 was inferred by matching scalp TCRbeta sequences against CD4 and CD8 repertoires sorted from blood. The clones in this table, taken by TCRdb from immuneACCESS, are in-frame only. Not every clone is retained; where verified, under half of the shortfall comes from an unresolved V gene, and the cause of the rest is unknown. V, J and clone size are taken as reported in that table, and D and trimming were inferred from the DNA itself. This sample is represented by some 160,000 clones; roughly two thirds of them were singletons. Around 0.91% of the sample lies in the top ten.

The clonotype comes from a human donor with alopecia areata. The sequencing here drew on CD4+ T cells sorted from blood, taken at week 4, from a patient treated with tofacitinib.

The encoded CDR3 is CASSNLGGINQPQHF. At the DNA level, the sequence is TGTGCCAGCAGCAACCTTGGCGGAATCAATCAGCCCCAGCATTTT. The receptor chain draws on TRBV21-1 and TRBJ1-5. TRBV21-1 is termed a pseudogene. From cysteine to phenylalanine, the CDR3 is 15 amino acids long. Only the CDR3 DNA is retained, 45 bases long and in frame from the first base.